This T cell receptor beta chain was sequenced in a study of STAT5B mutations in CD4+ large granular lymphocyte leukemia. There are 17 residues in the CDR3. V lost 1 base and J 6 bases, leaving 18 bases between the germline ends. Germline V gives CDR1 SGHTA, CDR2 FQGTGA. Sequencing was performed with immunoSEQ multiplex PCR; in TCRdb, only in-frame clones are kept and a portion is missing. The sample lists around 8,900 clones, around nine tenths occurring once. The chain combines TRBV7-3 with TRBJ2-2, with TRBD2 as a possible D gene (6 bases). This clonotype originated in a woman aged 70-85 years with CD4+ T-cell large granular lymphocyte leukemia. Material for sequencing was PBMCs. In DNA, the CDR3 is TGTGCCAGCAGCTTAAGAGGAGGGGACCCCCGCGCCGGGGAGCTGTTTTTT. It translates to CASSLRGGDPRAGELFF.